This T cell receptor beta chain was captured by sequencing in a study of T cell therapy after organ transplantation. Time point here: 4-8 weeks after completion of therapy. This CDR3 comprises 13 residues. Looked up from germline, CDR1 is SGHVS and CDR2 is FNYEAQ. V was clipped by 3 bases and J by 7 bases, with 13 bases between them. Only one count was recorded for this clone. Its antigen is still unknown. Profiling relied on immunoSEQ multiplex PCR, and the TCRdb table lists in-frame clones only, not all of them. Of fewer than 25,000 clones in the sample, 81% were seen once. The chain uses TRBV7-6 and TRBJ2-7; D uncertain. The receptor was derived from a human patient who had received a solid organ transplant and had CMV disease. Some T cells may be supplied by the graft donor. The starting material was CD8+ T cells from blood, obtained after autologous CMV-specific T cell therapy. Here the CDR3 reads CASSLNPGLEQYF. The CDR3 nucleotides are TGTGCCAGCAGCTTGAATCCTGGTCTAGAGCAGTACTTC.